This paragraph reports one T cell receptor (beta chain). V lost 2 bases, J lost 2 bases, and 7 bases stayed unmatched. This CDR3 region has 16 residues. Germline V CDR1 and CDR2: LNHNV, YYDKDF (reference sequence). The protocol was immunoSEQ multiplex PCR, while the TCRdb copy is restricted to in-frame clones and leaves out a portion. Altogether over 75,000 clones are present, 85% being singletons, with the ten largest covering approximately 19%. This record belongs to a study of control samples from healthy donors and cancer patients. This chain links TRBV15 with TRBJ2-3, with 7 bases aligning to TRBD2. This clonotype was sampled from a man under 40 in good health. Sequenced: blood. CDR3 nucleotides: TGTGCCACCAGCAGATTACGCGGGGGAAACACAGATACGCAGTATTTT. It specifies CATSRLRGGNTDTQYF.